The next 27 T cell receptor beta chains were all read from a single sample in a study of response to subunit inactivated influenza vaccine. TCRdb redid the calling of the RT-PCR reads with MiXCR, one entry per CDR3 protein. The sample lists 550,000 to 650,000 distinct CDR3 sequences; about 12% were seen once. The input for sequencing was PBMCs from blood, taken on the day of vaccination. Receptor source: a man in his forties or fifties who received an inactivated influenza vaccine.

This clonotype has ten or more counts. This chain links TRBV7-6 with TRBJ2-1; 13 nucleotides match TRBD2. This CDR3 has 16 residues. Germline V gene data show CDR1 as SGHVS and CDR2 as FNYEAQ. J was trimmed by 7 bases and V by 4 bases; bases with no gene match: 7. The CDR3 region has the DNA TGTGCCAGCAGCTGGACTAGCGGGAGTTCCTTTAATGAGCAGTTCTTC. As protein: CASSWTSGSSFNEQFF.

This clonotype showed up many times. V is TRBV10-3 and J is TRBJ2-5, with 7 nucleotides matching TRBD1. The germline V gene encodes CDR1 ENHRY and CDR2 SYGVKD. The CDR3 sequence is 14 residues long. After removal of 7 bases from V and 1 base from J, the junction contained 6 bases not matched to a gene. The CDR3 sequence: CAIKMTGSQETQYF. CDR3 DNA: TGTGCCATCAAGATGACAGGGTCCCAAGAGACCCAGTACTTC.

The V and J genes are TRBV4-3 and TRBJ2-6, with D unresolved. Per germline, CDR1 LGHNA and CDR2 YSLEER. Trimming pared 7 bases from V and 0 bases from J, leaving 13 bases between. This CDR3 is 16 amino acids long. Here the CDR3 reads CASIPQLGSGANVLTF. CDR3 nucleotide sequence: TGCGCCAGCATCCCACAATTGGGCTCTGGGGCCAACGTCCTGACTTTC.

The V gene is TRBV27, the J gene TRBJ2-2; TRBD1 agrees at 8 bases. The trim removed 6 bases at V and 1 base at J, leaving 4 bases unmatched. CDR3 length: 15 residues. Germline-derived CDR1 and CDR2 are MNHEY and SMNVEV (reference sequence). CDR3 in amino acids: CASSRGPQNTGELFF. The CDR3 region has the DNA TGTGCCAGCAGCAGGGGGCCCCAGAACACCGGGGAGCTGTTTTTT.

The CDR3 DNA sequence: TGTGCCAGCAGCTCCCATACTAGACGTCCGGGCAATGAGCAGTTCTTC. This translates into CASSSHTRRPGNEQFF. The chain links TRBV5-5 to TRBJ2-1; the D gene is possibly TRBD2 (5 bases). The germline V gene encodes CDR1 SGHKS and CDR2 YYEKEE (reference sequence). This CDR3 is 16 amino acids long. V lost 3 bases to trimming and J lost 6 bases, with 19 bases between them. The entire variable domain, with the rest obtained from reference TRBV5-5 and TRBJ2-1, is as follows: DAGVTQSPTHLIKTRGQQVTLRCSPISGHKSVSWYQQVLGQGPQFIFQYYEKEERGRGNFPDRFSARQFPNYSSELNVNALLLGDSALYLCASSSHTRRPGNEQFFGPGTRLTVL.

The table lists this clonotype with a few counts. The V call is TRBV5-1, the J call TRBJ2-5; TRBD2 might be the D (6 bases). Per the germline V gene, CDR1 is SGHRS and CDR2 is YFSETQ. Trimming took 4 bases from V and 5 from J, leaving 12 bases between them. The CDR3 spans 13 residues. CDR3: CASSRGAMETQYF. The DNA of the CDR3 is TGCGCCAGCAGCCGCGGGGCGATGGAGACCCAGTACTTC.

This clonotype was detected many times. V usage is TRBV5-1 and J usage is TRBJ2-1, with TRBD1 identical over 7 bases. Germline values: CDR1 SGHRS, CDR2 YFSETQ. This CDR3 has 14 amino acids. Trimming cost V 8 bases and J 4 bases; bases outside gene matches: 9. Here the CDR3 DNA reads TGCGCCAGTTCTCCGGGACAGCTATACAATGAGCAGTTCTTC. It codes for CASSPGQLYNEQFF.

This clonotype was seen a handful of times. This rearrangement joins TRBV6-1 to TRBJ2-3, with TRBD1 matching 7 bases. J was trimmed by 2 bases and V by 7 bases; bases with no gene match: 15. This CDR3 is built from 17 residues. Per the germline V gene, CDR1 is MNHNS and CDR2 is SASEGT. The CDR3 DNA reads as TGTGCCAGCATGGGTGGGTGGAGGACAGGAGACACAGATACGCAGTATTTT. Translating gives CASMGGWRTGDTDTQYF.

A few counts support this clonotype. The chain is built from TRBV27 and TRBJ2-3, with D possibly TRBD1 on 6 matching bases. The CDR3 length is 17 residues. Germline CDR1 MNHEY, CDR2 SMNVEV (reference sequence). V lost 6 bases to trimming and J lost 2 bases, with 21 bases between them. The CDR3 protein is CASSSNPGRGVTDTQYF. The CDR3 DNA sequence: TGTGCCAGCAGCTCTAATCCGGGCAGGGGTGTCACAGATACGCAGTATTTT.

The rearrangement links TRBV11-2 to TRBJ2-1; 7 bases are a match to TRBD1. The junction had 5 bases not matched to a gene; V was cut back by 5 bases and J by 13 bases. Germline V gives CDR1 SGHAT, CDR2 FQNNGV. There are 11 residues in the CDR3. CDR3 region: CASSAGTAQFF. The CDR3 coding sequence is TGTGCCAGCAGCGCCGGGACAGCTCAGTTCTTC.

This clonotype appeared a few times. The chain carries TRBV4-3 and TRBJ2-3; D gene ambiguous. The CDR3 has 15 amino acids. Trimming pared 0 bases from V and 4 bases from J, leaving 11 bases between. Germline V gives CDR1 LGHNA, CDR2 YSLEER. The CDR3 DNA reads TGCGCCAGCAGCCAAGATTCTTTTTCGGCAGATACGCAGTATTTT. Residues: CASSQDSFSADTQYF.

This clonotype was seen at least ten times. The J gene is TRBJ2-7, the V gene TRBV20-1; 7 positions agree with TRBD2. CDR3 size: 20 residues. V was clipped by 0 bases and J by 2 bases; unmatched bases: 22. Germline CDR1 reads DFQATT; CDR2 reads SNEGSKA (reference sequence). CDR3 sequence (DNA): TGCAGTGCTAGAGATTCAGACGGGGGGAGGCACCCCCCCTCTCCCTACGAGCAGTACTTC. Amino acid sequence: CSARDSDGGRHPPSPYEQYF.

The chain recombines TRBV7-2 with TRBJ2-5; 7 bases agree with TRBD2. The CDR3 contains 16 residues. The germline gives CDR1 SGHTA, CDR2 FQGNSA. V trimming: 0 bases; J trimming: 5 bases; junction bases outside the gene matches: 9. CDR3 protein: CASSLAASGGRETQYF. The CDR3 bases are TGTGCCAGCAGCTTAGCGGCTAGCGGAGGGCGGGAGACCCAGTACTTC.

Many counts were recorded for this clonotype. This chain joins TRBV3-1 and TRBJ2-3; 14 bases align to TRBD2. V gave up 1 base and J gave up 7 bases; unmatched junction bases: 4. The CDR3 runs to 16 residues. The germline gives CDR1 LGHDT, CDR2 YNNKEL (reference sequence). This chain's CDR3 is CASSQGLAGGKNTQYF. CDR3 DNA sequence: TGTGCCAGCAGCCAAGGACTAGCGGGGGGGAAAAATACGCAGTATTTT.

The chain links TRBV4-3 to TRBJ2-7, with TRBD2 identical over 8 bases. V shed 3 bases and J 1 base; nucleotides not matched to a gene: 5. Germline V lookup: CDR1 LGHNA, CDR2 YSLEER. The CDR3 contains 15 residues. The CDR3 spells CASSQVIAGSYEQYF. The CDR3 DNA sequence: TGCGCCAGCAGCCAGGTGATAGCGGGGTCCTACGAGCAGTACTTC.

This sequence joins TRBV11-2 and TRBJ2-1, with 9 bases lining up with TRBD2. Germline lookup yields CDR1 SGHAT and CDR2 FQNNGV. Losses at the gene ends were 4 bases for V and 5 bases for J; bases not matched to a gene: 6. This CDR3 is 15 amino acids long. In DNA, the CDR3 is TGTGCCAGCAGCTCCTTAGCGGGAGTGAACAATGAGCAGTTCTTC. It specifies CASSSLAGVNNEQFF.

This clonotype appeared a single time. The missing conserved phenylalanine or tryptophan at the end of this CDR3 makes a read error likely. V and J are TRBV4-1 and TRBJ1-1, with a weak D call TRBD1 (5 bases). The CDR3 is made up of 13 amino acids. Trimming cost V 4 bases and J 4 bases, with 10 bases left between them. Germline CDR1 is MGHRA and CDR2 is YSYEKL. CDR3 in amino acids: CASSRRGSTEAFV. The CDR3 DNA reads TGCGCCAGCAGCCGACGGGGCTCCACTGAAGCTTTCGTT.

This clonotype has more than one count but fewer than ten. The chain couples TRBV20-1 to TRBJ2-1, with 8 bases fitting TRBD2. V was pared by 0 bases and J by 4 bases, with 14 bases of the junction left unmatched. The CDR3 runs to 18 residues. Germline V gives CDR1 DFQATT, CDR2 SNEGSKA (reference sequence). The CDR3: CSARENTSGARRYNEQFF. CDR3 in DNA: TGCAGTGCTAGAGAGAACACTAGCGGAGCCAGAAGATACAATGAGCAGTTCTTC.

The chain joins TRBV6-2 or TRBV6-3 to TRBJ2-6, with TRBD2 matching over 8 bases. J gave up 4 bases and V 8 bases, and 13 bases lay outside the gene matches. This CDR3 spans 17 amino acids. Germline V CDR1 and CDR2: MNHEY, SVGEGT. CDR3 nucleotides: TGTGCCAGCCTAGGGACTAGAGGTAGCCCCGGGGCCAACGTCCTGACTTTC. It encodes CASLGTRGSPGANVLTF.

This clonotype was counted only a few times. CDR3: CASSQGLGWSYEQYF. CDR3 sequence (DNA): TGCGCCAGCAGCCAAGGTTTAGGGTGGTCCTACGAGCAGTACTTC. This sequence joins TRBV4-3 and TRBJ2-7; D not certain. Trimming left V 1 base short and J 1 base short, with 11 bases between. CDR3 size: 15 residues. Per the germline V gene, CDR1 is LGHNA and CDR2 is YSLEER.

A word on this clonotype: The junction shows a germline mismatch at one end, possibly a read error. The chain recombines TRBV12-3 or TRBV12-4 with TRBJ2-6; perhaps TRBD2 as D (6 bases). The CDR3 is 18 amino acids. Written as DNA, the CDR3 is TGTGCCAGCAGAGGATCTAGCGTCATTAGCTCTGGGACCAACGTCCTGACTTTC. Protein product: CASRGSSVISSGTNVLTF.

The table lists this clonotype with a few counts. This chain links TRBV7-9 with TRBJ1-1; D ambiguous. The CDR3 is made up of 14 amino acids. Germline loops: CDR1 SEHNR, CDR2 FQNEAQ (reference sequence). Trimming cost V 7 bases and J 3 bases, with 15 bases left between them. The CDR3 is CASTNRREDTEAFF. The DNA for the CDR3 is TGTGCCAGCACCAACCGGAGGGAGGACACTGAAGCTTTCTTT.

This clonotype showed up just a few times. The CDR3: CASSLGRVLVATNEKLFF. The CDR3 DNA reads as TGTGCCAGCAGCTTAGGACGGGTACTAGTTGCAACTAATGAAAAACTGTTTTTT. This chain joins TRBV11-1 and TRBJ1-4; no definite D call. Trimming removed 1 base at V and 0 bases at J, with 15 bases between. In germline, CDR1 is SGHAT, CDR2 FQDESV (reference sequence). The CDR3 length is 18 residues.

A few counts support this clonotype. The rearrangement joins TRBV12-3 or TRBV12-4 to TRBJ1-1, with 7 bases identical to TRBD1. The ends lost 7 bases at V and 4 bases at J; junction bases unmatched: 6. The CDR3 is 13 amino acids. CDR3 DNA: TGTGCCAGCACCCTACAGGGGATCACTGAAGCTTTCTTT. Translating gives CASTLQGITEAFF.

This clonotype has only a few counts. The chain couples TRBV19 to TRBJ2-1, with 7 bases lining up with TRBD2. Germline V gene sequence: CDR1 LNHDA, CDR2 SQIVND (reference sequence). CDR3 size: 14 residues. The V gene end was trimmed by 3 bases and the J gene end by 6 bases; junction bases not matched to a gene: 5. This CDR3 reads CASSIRGEGNEQFF. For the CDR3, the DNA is TGTGCCAGTAGTATTCGGGGGGAAGGCAATGAGCAGTTCTTC.

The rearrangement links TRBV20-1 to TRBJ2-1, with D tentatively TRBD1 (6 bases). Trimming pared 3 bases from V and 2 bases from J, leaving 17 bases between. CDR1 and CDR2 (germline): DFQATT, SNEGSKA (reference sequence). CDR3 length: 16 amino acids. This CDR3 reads CSARKGSGTTYNEQFF. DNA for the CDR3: TGCAGTGCTAGGAAGGGGTCCGGGACAACCTACAATGAGCAGTTCTTC.

The CDR3 is CASSKNDREAEQFF. The CDR3 nucleotides read TGCGCCAGCAGCAAAAATGACAGGGAGGCTGAGCAGTTCTTC. V gene TRBV5-1 combines with J gene TRBJ2-1, with D possibly matching TRBD1 (7 bases). Germline lookup yields CDR1 SGHRS and CDR2 YFSETQ. There are 14 residues in the CDR3. V was shortened by 4 bases and J by 9 bases, with 17 bases between the two germline ends.